There are a few counts of the clone carrying this TCR beta chain. These data are taken from a study of blood T cell repertoires in COVID-19. Study context: Samples representing acute and convalescent COVID-19 were sourced from the United States, Italy and Spain. PBMCs, B-cell-depleted T cells, or T cells were the source of the cDNA or gDNA that made up the material.

In the original processing: Estimation of nucleated cell counts relied on the amplification of reference gene primers. Clones were read by immunoSEQ multiplex PCR, and TCRdb kept only the in-frame ones, dropping some. Clonal size and the V and J genes are those of that table, whereas D and trimming came from the DNA. Of roughly 200,000 clones listed, about 90% are singletons. V was trimmed by 5 bases and J by 5 bases, leaving 8 bases between them. Germline CDR1 is KGHDR and CDR2 is SFDVKD. The CDR3 is 12 amino acids. The TCR sequence derives from a man aged 18 to 30 with active or convalescent COVID-19. The sample consisted of peripheral blood. The chain combines TRBV24-1 with TRBJ1-1; D gene ambiguous. As DNA, the CDR3 is TGTGCCACCAGTGCACTAGGGACTGAAGCTTTCTTT. Residues: CATSALGTEAFF.